These 30 T cell receptor beta chains were sequenced from one sample in a study of T-cell reconstitution after alpha-beta-depleted transplantation in children. The TCRbeta library incorporated unique molecular identifiers. TCRdb redid the calling of the PCR reads with MiXCR, one entry per CDR3 protein. The sample consists of approximately 510,000 distinct CDR3 sequences, around 19% of them appearing once. The sequencing used PBMCs from the stem cell graft donor, collected from the stem cell graft. These receptors originate from a human donor who donated a stem cell graft to a child with acute lymphoblastic leukemia.

This clonotype came up a few times. The chain carries TRBV7-7 and TRBJ2-1, with D hard to call. Deletions cut 5 bases from V and 5 bases from J, with 13 bases between. The CDR3 length is 14 residues. Looked up from germline, CDR1 is SSHAT and CDR2 is FNYEAQ (reference sequence). DNA of the CDR3: TGTGCCAGCAGCACCGGTCGGCTCGACAATGAGCAGTTCTTC. Its translation is CASSTGRLDNEQFF.

The chain is built from TRBV15 and TRBJ2-5, with a tentative D call TRBD2 (5 bases). Germline V lookup: CDR1 LNHNV, CDR2 YYDKDF (reference sequence). The CDR3 spans 15 residues. Deletions cut 3 bases from V and 2 bases from J, with 13 bases between. The CDR3 sequence is CATSSPSWEQETQYF. The CDR3 nucleotides are TGTGCCACCAGCAGCCCCTCGTGGGAGCAAGAGACCCAGTACTTC.

This clonotype was seen only a few times. This chain links TRBV5-8 with TRBJ2-7; D is unclear. The V gene lost 0 bases and the J gene lost 4 bases, with 11 bases spanning the gap. In germline, CDR1 is SGHTS, CDR2 YDEGEE. This CDR3 contains 14 residues. The CDR3 region is CASSLGGWWYEQYF. Written as DNA, the CDR3 is TGTGCCAGCAGCTTGGGAGGATGGTGGTACGAGCAGTACTTC.

The chain carries TRBV20-1 and TRBJ2-1; no clear D. Germline loops: CDR1 DFQATT, CDR2 SNEGSKA (reference sequence). CDR3 length equals 14 residues. Here the CDR3 reads CRVGWSALYNEQFF. CDR3 nucleotide sequence: TGCAGAGTGGGTTGGAGCGCCCTTTACAATGAGCAGTTCTTC.

This clonotype was observed a few times. The V and J genes are TRBV20-1 and TRBJ2-2; tentative D call: TRBD2 (5 bases). The CDR3 has 12 residues. CDR1 DFQATT and CDR2 SNEGSKA come from the germline V gene (reference sequence). Here the CDR3 reads CTGLAVTGELFF. CDR3 coding DNA: TGCACCGGCCTAGCAGTCACCGGGGAGCTGTTTTTT.

J is TRBJ2-6 and V is TRBV12-3 or TRBV12-4; perhaps TRBD1 as D (6 bases). The V end was cut by 6 bases, the J end by 0 bases, with 15 bases between. The CDR3 is 17 amino acids. The CDR3 spells CASSSTGKSSGANVLTF. For the CDR3, the DNA is TGTGCCAGCAGCTCAACAGGGAAGTCCTCTGGGGCCAACGTCCTGACTTTC.

Only a few counts were recorded for this clonotype. J is TRBJ2-7 and V is TRBV3-1, with TRBD1 matching over 11 bases. In germline, CDR1 is LGHDT, CDR2 YNNKEL (reference sequence). V lost 0 bases to trimming and J lost 3 bases; unmatched junction nucleotides: 10. The CDR3 sequence is 18 residues long. In nucleotides, the CDR3 is TGTGCCAGCAGCCAAGACAAGGACAGGGGGCGGACTTTCTACGAGCAGTACTTC. This encodes CASSQDKDRGRTFYEQYF.

This clonotype was found a few times. The gene calls are TRBV5-1 and TRBJ1-2; D may be TRBD1 (5 bases). The CDR3 runs 14 residues. Deletions cut 6 bases from V and 5 bases from J, with 17 bases between. Per germline, CDR1 SGHRS and CDR2 YFSETQ. The CDR3 nucleotides read TGCGCCAGCACCTCAGGGAGTACCTCTTATGGCTACACCTTC. Translated, it gives CASTSGSTSYGYTF.

The V gene is TRBV5-6, the J gene TRBJ2-3, with 8 bases matching TRBD2. This CDR3 has 16 amino acids. Looked up from germline, CDR1 is SGHDT and CDR2 is YYEEEE. V trimming: 3 bases; J trimming: 0 bases; junction bases outside the gene matches: 6. The CDR3 DNA is TGTGCCAGCAGCTGGGAGCGGGAGTGGAGCACAGATACGCAGTATTTT. Translating it yields CASSWEREWSTDTQYF.

This clonotype was detected only a few times. This rearrangement joins TRBV4-1 to TRBJ2-2; D gene unclear. The CDR3 is made up of 17 amino acids. The V gene lost 1 base and the J gene lost 8 bases, with 20 bases spanning the gap. Germline CDR1 is MGHRA and CDR2 is YSYEKL. This CDR3 is CASSQVDLGLATGELFF. CDR3 nucleotide sequence: TGCGCCAGCAGCCAAGTGGACCTGGGGTTAGCAACGGGGGAGCTGTTTTTT.

The CDR3 is CASRGWVAGEYEQYF. The DNA for the CDR3 is TGTGCCAGCCGGGGTTGGGTAGCGGGAGAATACGAGCAGTACTTC. This chain uses TRBV13 with TRBJ2-7; 9 bases are shared with TRBD2. The V gene end was trimmed by 8 bases and the J gene end by 4 bases; junction bases not matched to a gene: 12. Per germline, CDR1 PRHDT and CDR2 FYEKMQ (reference sequence). The CDR3 length is 15 residues. Filled out from reference TRBV13 and TRBJ2-7, the complete variable domain reads AAGVIQSPRHLIKEKRETATLKCYPIPRHDTVYWYQQGPGQDPQFLISFYEKMQSDKGSIPDRFSAQQFSDYHSELNMSSLELGDSALYFCASRGWVAGEYEQYFGPGTRLTVT.

The rearrangement links TRBV7-9 to TRBJ1-1, with TRBD1 as a possible D gene (6 bases). The CDR3 runs to 14 residues. V gave up 4 bases and J gave up 1 base, with 10 bases separating them. The germline gives CDR1 SEHNR, CDR2 FQNEAQ (reference sequence). The DNA for the CDR3 is TGTGCCAGCAGCTCGGGACATCAGAACACTGAAGCTTTCTTT. Protein sequence: CASSSGHQNTEAFF.

V gene TRBV10-3 combines with J gene TRBJ2-1; TRBD2 agrees at 13 bases. Germline CDR1 reads ENHRY; CDR2 reads SYGVKD. After removal of 5 bases from V and 6 bases from J, the junction contained 13 bases not matched to a gene. This CDR3 is 18 amino acids long. Here the CDR3 reads CAISPLAGGPNILNEQFF. CDR3 nucleotide sequence: TGTGCCATCAGTCCACTAGCGGGAGGGCCAAATATCCTCAATGAGCAGTTCTTC.

This rearrangement joins TRBV5-1 to TRBJ2-5; 10 bases are shared with TRBD2. V was clipped by 0 bases and J by 4 bases; unmatched bases: 12. This CDR3 region has 18 residues. From germline, CDR1 is SGHRS and CDR2 YFSETQ. Written as DNA, the CDR3 is TGCGCCAGCAGCTTGGCCCCTCCCAGCGGGAGGGCCGGAGAGACCCAGTACTTC. Amino acids: CASSLAPPSGRAGETQYF.

In its sample, this clonotype was seen many times. The chain has TRBV7-3 and TRBJ1-1; a possible D gene is TRBD1 (6 bases). Trimming took 6 bases from V and 1 from J, leaving 9 bases between them. Germline CDR1 is SGHTA and CDR2 is FQGTGA. The CDR3 has 13 residues. The CDR3 loop reads CASSMTGNTEAFF. As DNA, the CDR3 is TGTGCCAGCAGTATGACAGGGAACACTGAAGCTTTCTTT.

The table lists this clonotype with a few counts. This sequence joins TRBV29-1 and TRBJ2-3; D is ambiguous. V shed 6 bases and J shed 2 bases, with 18 bases lying between them. There are 15 residues in the CDR3. Per the germline V gene, CDR1 is SQVTM and CDR2 is ANQGSEA. Here the CDR3 reads CSVDGRFPNTDTQYF. The DNA for the CDR3 is TGCAGCGTAGATGGTCGGTTTCCCAACACAGATACGCAGTATTTT.

The rearrangement uses TRBV5-1 and TRBJ2-2; TRBD1 aligns across 9 bases. The CDR3 spans 16 residues. V lost 3 bases to trimming and J lost 8 bases; unmatched junction nucleotides: 11. Germline-derived CDR1 and CDR2 are SGHRS and YFSETQ. In DNA form, the CDR3 reads TGCGCCAGCAGCTCGGGACAGGGTCTGGCCGTAGGGGAGCTGTTTTTT. Its protein is CASSSGQGLAVGELFF.

The sample holds a few counts of this clonotype. V usage is TRBV6-1 and J usage is TRBJ2-7; D is unclear. Trimming took 4 bases from V and 1 from J, leaving 11 bases between them. Germline CDR1 reads MNHNS; CDR2 reads SASEGT. The CDR3 contains 14 residues. CDR3 DNA sequence: TGTGCCAGCAGTGGGTTTGGTGGGTCCTACGAGCAGTACTTC. Amino acids: CASSGFGGSYEQYF.

The chain uses TRBV12-3 or TRBV12-4 and TRBJ2-2; TRBD2 might be the D (6 bases). Trimming stripped 6 bases from V and 1 base from J, with 9 bases between. The CDR3 has 14 residues. The CDR3: CASSRLVNTGELFF. DNA of the CDR3: TGTGCCAGCAGCCGACTAGTGAACACCGGGGAGCTGTTTTTT.

This clonotype was counted between two and nine times. J is TRBJ2-1 and V is TRBV27; 7 positions agree with TRBD2. The CDR3 runs to 12 residues. From germline, CDR1 is MNHEY and CDR2 SMNVEV (reference sequence). As DNA, the CDR3 is TGTGTCTCCCGGGAGGCTAACAATGAGCAGTTCTTC. Amino acid sequence: CVSREANNEQFF.

The V call is TRBV12-3 or TRBV12-4, the J call TRBJ1-2, with no clear D. V was cut by 5 bases and J by 4 bases, with 26 bases left in between. The CDR3 runs 18 residues. CDR3: CASSNLDPLPQGSYGYTF. In nucleotides, the CDR3 is TGTGCCAGCAGTAATCTCGACCCTCTCCCTCAAGGGAGCTATGGCTACACCTTC.

A few counts support this clonotype. The chain recombines TRBV7-9 with TRBJ2-7; 7 bases match TRBD2. Germline CDR1 and CDR2: SEHNR and FQNEAQ (reference sequence). V trimming: 4 bases; J trimming: 11 bases; junction bases outside the gene matches: 8. This CDR3 spans 12 amino acids. The CDR3: CASSSGLGVEYF. In DNA, the CDR3 is TGTGCCAGCAGCTCCGGACTAGGAGTGGAGTACTTC.

This clonotype was found many times. The chain is built from TRBV2 and TRBJ1-3; D call uncertain. Trimming took 3 bases from V and 6 from J, leaving 9 bases between them. In germline, CDR1 is SNHLY, CDR2 FYNNEI. The CDR3 covers 13 residues. The CDR3 DNA reads TGTGCCAGCAGTGACAGCGGCCTAAACACCATATATTTT. Encoded protein: CASSDSGLNTIYF.

V is TRBV20-1 and J is TRBJ1-6, with D perhaps TRBD1 (5 bases). V gave up 3 bases and J gave up 8 bases, with 11 bases separating them. Germline V CDR1 and CDR2: DFQATT, SNEGSKA (reference sequence). The length of the CDR3 is 13 residues. CDR3 in amino acids: CSASGDPDSPLHF. CDR3 DNA sequence: TGCAGTGCTAGTGGGGACCCTGATTCACCCCTCCACTTT.

V is TRBV4-1 and J is TRBJ2-6; D may match TRBD1 or TRBD2 (5 bases each). The CDR3 has 17 amino acids. Germline CDR1 and CDR2: MGHRA and YSYEKL. Trimming pared 2 bases from V and 0 bases from J, leaving 11 bases between. CDR3 protein: CASSQPGRGSGANVLTF. The CDR3 coding sequence is TGCGCCAGCAGCCAACCGGGACGTGGCTCTGGGGCCAACGTCCTGACTTTC.

This clonotype has only a few counts. The chain combines TRBV28 with TRBJ1-2; D not certain. The CDR3 is 13 residues long. CDR1 is MDHEN and CDR2 is SYDVKM in the germline V gene. With 8 bases removed from V and 0 bases from J, the gap between germline ends came to 10 bases. CDR3 loop: CASRTPSNYGYTF. The CDR3 bases are TGTGCCAGCCGTACTCCTTCTAACTATGGCTACACCTTC.

CDR3 loop: CSVGRGANYGYTF. CDR3 bases: TGCAGCGTTGGGCGAGGGGCAAACTATGGCTACACCTTC. The genes are TRBV29-1 and TRBJ1-2, with D maybe TRBD1 (5 bases). Germline V gene sequence: CDR1 SQVTM, CDR2 ANQGSEA. This CDR3 spans 13 amino acids. The V and J ends lost 4 bases and 2 bases respectively, with 11 bases between them. The entire variable domain, with the rest obtained from reference TRBV29-1 and TRBJ1-2, is as follows: SAVISQKPSRDICQRGTSLTIQCQVDSQVTMMFWYRQQPGQSLTLIATANQGSEATYESGFVIDKFPISRPNLTFSTLTVSNMSPEDSSIYLCSVGRGANYGYTFGSGTRLTVV.

The V and J genes are TRBV5-6 and TRBJ1-4; D is ambiguous. The CDR3 sequence is 14 residues long. Germline V gene sequence: CDR1 SGHDT, CDR2 YYEEEE. V lost 0 bases to trimming and J lost 6 bases, with 9 bases between them. As DNA, the CDR3 is TGTGCCAGCAGCTTGGTACCGGAGGATGAAAAACTGTTTTTT. It codes for CASSLVPEDEKLFF. Based on the CDR3 plus reference TRBV5-6 and TRBJ1-4, the full variable domain is DAGVTQSPTHLIKTRGQQVTLRCSPKSGHDTVSWYQQALGQGPQFIFQYYEEEERQRGNFPDRFSGHQFPNYSSELNVNALLLGDSALYLCASSLVPEDEKLFFGSGTQLSVL.

V and J are TRBV4-1 and TRBJ2-5, with TRBD2 matching over 11 bases. Per the germline V gene, CDR1 is MGHRA and CDR2 is YSYEKL. The CDR3 is made up of 16 amino acids. The V and J ends lost 3 bases and 4 bases, in that order; junction bases with no gene match: 7. The DNA of the CDR3 is TGCGCCAGCAGCCATTTAGCGGGAGGGTCCAGAGAGACCCAGTACTTC. Its translation is CASSHLAGGSRETQYF.

This clonotype was counted only a few times. The rearrangement links TRBV5-1 to TRBJ2-1, with a possible D match to TRBD2 (5 bases). This CDR3 has 15 residues. V shed 0 bases and J shed 4 bases, with 11 bases lying between them. CDR1 is SGHRS and CDR2 is YFSETQ in the germline V gene. The CDR3 bases are TGCGCCAGCAGCTTGGATACGCCGGGGTACAATGAGCAGTTCTTC. Translating gives CASSLDTPGYNEQFF.